Listed below are T cell receptor beta chains from one sample, sequenced in a study of human T cells and chemical hapten exposure. In TCRdb, the RACE reads were re-called with MiXCR into one record per CDR3 protein. Among roughly 54,000 distinct CDR3 sequences listed, about 10% were seen once. The starting material was whole blood, obtained in connection with sensitization to the hapten diphenylcyclopropenone (DPC). The receptor set was obtained from a woman aged 45-59 years with alopecia areata. Some clones in this sample may be carry-over from other donors' samples. The CDR3 runs from the conserved cysteine through the conserved F or W. A D gene is named only where the DNA matches it firmly. Rows give clone size only sometimes, using once, few, many, or a class for an expanded clone.

V gene	clone size	CDR3 length	D gene	J gene	CDR3 DNA	CDR3 protein
TRBV11-2	few	18	TRBD1	TRBJ2-6	TGTGCCAGCAGCTTAAACACCGGGACAGGGCCTGGGGCCAACGTCCTGACTTTC	CASSLNTGTGPGANVLTF
TRBV24-1	few	15	NA	TRBJ2-7	TGTGCCACCAGTGATTCCAGACACTCGTCCTACGAGCAGTACTTC	CATSDSRHSSYEQYF
TRBV7-8	many	14	NA	TRBJ1-4	TGTGCCAGCAGCTTACAGGGGCCTAATGAAAAACTGTTTTTT	CASSLQGPNEKLFF
TRBV9	NA	15	TRBD1	TRBJ1-5	TGTGCCAGCGGTTCCAGGGACAGCCCCAATCAGCCCCAGCATTTT	CASGSRDSPNQPQHF
TRBV7-7	NA	21	TRBD1	TRBJ1-3	TGTGCTAGCAGCCGAATCCGATCGACCGCGACAGGGGGAGGTCGTAGAAACACCATATATTTT	CASSRIRSTATGGGRRNTIYF
TRBV7-7	many	13	NA	TRBJ2-3	TGTGCTAGCAGCCAGGACAGCACAGATACGCAGTATTTT	CASSQDSTDTQYF
TRBV20-1	many	13	NA	TRBJ1-5	TGCAGTGTCGGGGGCCACGGCAGTCAGCCCCAGCATTTT	CSVGGHGSQPQHF
TRBV29-1	NA	13	NA	TRBJ2-7	TGCAGCGTTGAACGGGACCTCGGGGACAAACAGTACTTC	CSVERDLGDKQYF
TRBV5-1	NA	16	NA	TRBJ1-1	TGCGCCAGCAGCTTGGCGTCGGGGTCAATGAACACTGAAGCTTTCTTT	CASSLASGSMNTEAFF
TRBV5-1	NA	13	NA	TRBJ2-3	TGCGCCAGCTTGAAAGCCGACACAGATACGCAGTATTTT	CASLKADTDTQYF
TRBV18	many	13	NA	TRBJ1-2	TGTGCCAGCTCATCTCGAAGCATGGCTGGCTACACCTTC	CASSSRSMAGYTF
TRBV6-2/TRBV6-3	many	14	TRBD1	TRBJ1-5	TGTGCCAGCACCGGGACAGTTAGCAATCAGCCCCAGCATTTT	CASTGTVSNQPQHF
TRBV6-5	few	13	TRBD1	TRBJ2-2	TGTGCCAGCAGAACAGGGGGCACCGGGGAGCTGTTTTTT	CASRTGGTGELFF
TRBV28	NA	11	NA	TRBJ1-1	TGTGCCAGCAGTTCGGACATTGAAGCTTTCTTT	CASSSDIEAFF
TRBV28	few	13	NA	TRBJ2-1	TGTGCCAGCAGCATTGACAGATCGGGCAAGCAGTTCTTC	CASSIDRSGKQFF
TRBV12-3/TRBV12-4	few	16	NA	TRBJ2-3	TGTGCCAGCAGTTTACTAGCGCCCGGAGTTACAGATACGCAGTATTTT	CASSLLAPGVTDTQYF
TRBV12-3/TRBV12-4	NA	16	TRBD1	TRBJ2-5	TGTGCCAGCAGTTTAGGGACAGGAGCCTACCAAGAGACCCAGTACTTC	CASSLGTGAYQETQYF
TRBV3-1	few	15	NA	TRBJ1-5	TGTGCCAGCAGTCGAGACACAGTTGTCGGTCAGCCCCAGCATTTT	CASSRDTVVGQPQHF
TRBV10-1	few	15	NA	TRBJ2-3	TGCGCCAGCAGTGAGTGGGGACCCCTCACAGATACGCAGTATTTT	CASSEWGPLTDTQYF
TRBV18	many	13	NA	TRBJ1-5	TGTGCCAGCTCACTACAAGAAAGACGGCCCCAGCATTTT	CASSLQERRPQHF
TRBV28	NA	15	TRBD2	TRBJ2-7	TGTGCCAGCAGCACTCCACTAGCGGACCCCTACGAGCAGTACTTC	CASSTPLADPYEQYF
TRBV19	NA	15	TRBD1	TRBJ2-2	TGTGCCAGTAGTAACCCAGGGGACAGCACCGGGGAGCTGTTTTTT	CASSNPGDSTGELFF
TRBV3-1	many	15	NA	TRBJ2-3	TGTGCCAGCAGCCTTGGCGGGGGCTACACAGATACGCAGTATTTT	CASSLGGGYTDTQYF
TRBV10-2	NA	13	NA	TRBJ1-2	TGCGCCAGCAGTGAGTCCCTTTCCTATGGCTACACCTTC	CASSESLSYGYTF
TRBV6-5	NA	16	TRBD1	TRBJ2-1	TGTGCCAGCAGCTTAGTGGGACCGGGACAGGGCAATGAGCAGTTCTTC	CASSLVGPGQGNEQFF
TRBV4-1	few	16	TRBD1	TRBJ1-5	TGCGCCAGCAGCCAAGGGGACAGGGTGGGGAATCAGCCCCAGCATTTT	CASSQGDRVGNQPQHF
TRBV28	NA	17	NA	TRBJ1-6	TGTGCCAGCAACATGGGCCCGAACTACTCCTATAATTCACCCCTCCACTTT	CASNMGPNYSYNSPLHF